This T cell receptor (beta chain) was obtained from a study of shared clonotypes between healthy human individuals. Study details: Serving as donors were a couple of women and a few men, whose ages spanned 18 to 49. Whole-study findings and limits: The donor pool, a small one, limited the genetic and exposure-history diversity represented.

This clone was seen at least ten times. No antigen is known for it. Germline-derived CDR1 and CDR2 are LNHDA and SQIVND (reference sequence). J lost 7 bases, V lost 7 bases, and 12 bases had no gene match. This CDR3 has 14 amino acids. Each sample came from a Caucasian adult donor living in Nashville, Tennessee. Assay: immunoSEQ multiplex PCR; the TCRdb copy retains only in-frame clones and omits some. The profile shows about 87,000 clones, less than 50% of them singletons. This TCR was recovered from a woman aged 40 to 55 in good health. Some clones in this sample may be carry-over from other donors' samples. Sequenced input: PBMCs. This chain connects TRBV19 to TRBJ2-7; 8 bases are a match to TRBD1. The CDR3 region is CASKVDREDREQYF. Here the CDR3 DNA reads TGTGCCAGTAAGGTGGACAGGGAGGATCGGGAGCAGTACTTC.